These 24 T cell receptor beta chains were sequenced from one sample in a study of blood T cell repertoires in COVID-19. The protocol was immunoSEQ multiplex PCR, while the TCRdb copy is restricted to in-frame clones and leaves out a portion. The sample contains roughly 300,000 clones, about 89% of which appear only once. The material sequenced was peripheral blood. These receptors all come from a middle-aged woman who had recovered from COVID-19.

CDR3 protein: CASSKEDDRGKCQPQHF. The CDR3 bases are TGTGCCAGCAGCAAAGAAGATGACAGGGGGAAGTGTCAGCCCCAGCATTTT. This rearrangement joins TRBV21-1 to TRBJ1-5; the D call TRBD1 from the table was never checked on the DNA. TRBV21-1 counts as a pseudogene. The CDR3 covers 17 residues.

The chain links TRBV9 to TRBJ2-1; tentatively, D is TRBD2 (6 bases). Trimming stripped 4 bases from V and 10 bases from J, with 12 bases between. The CDR3 is 12 amino acids. Germline-derived CDR1 and CDR2 are SGDLS and YYNGEE. CDR3: CASSPAGSEQFF. In nucleotides, the CDR3 is TGTGCCAGCAGCCCTGCGGGGAGCGAGCAGTTCTTC.

In its sample, this clone was seen once. The chain employs TRBV7-9 and TRBJ2-3, with 8 bases that match TRBD2. V shed 11 bases, J shed 6 bases, and the junction held 10 bases outside the gene matches. This CDR3 spans 13 amino acids. The germline gives CDR1 SEHNR, CDR2 FQNEAQ (reference sequence). In DNA form, the CDR3 reads TGTGCCGGGAGGGCGGGGGGAACGGATACGCAGTATTTT. Translated, it gives CAGRAGGTDTQYF.

In its sample, this clone was seen once. V and J are TRBV6-5 and TRBJ2-5; 7 positions match TRBD1. Unmatched junction bases numbered 10, after V lost 0 bases and J lost 9 bases. The CDR3 totals 15 residues. The germline gives CDR1 MNHEY, CDR2 SVGAGI. CDR3 amino acids: CASSYSNRGLGAQYF. CDR3 DNA sequence: TGTGCCAGCAGTTACTCTAACAGGGGTCTGGGTGCCCAGTACTTC.

Written as DNA, the CDR3 is TGTGCCAGCAGCGTAGAAGGGGGAAGCAAAAACATTCAGTACTTC. It specifies CASSVEGGSKNIQYF. The chain links TRBV9 to TRBJ2-4, with D possibly TRBD1 on 6 matching bases. The V gene's germline CDR1 is SGDLS and CDR2 YYNGEE. The V end lost 0 bases, the J end lost 3 bases, and 10 bases lay between the germline ends. CDR3 length equals 15 residues.

The chain employs TRBV4-1 and TRBJ1-2; D is possibly TRBD1 (5 bases). CDR3 length: 14 residues. Trimming cost V 1 base and J 8 bases, with 14 bases left between them. Looked up from germline, CDR1 is MGHRA and CDR2 is YSYEKL. CDR3 region: CASSQVDGARGYTF. The CDR3 DNA reads as TGCGCCAGCAGCCAAGTTGATGGGGCCCGGGGCTACACCTTC.

The chain uses TRBV27 and TRBJ2-3; 7 nucleotides agree with TRBD1. The CDR3 sequence is 18 residues long. V trimming: 4 bases; J trimming: 6 bases; junction bases outside the gene matches: 19. Per germline, CDR1 MNHEY and CDR2 SMNVEV (reference sequence). This chain's CDR3 is CASSYQRGQTAVMDTQYF. In DNA, the CDR3 is TGTGCCAGCAGTTACCAGAGGGGACAGACAGCCGTCATGGATACGCAGTATTTT.

V gene TRBV11-3 combines with J gene TRBJ2-1, with 7 positions matching TRBD2. CDR3 length equals 16 residues. Germline V gives CDR1 SGHNT, CDR2 YENEEA. V was pared by 1 base and J by 9 bases, with 12 bases of the junction left unmatched. This CDR3 is CASSLGGTTGSAEQFF. CDR3 sequence (DNA): TGTGCCAGCAGCTTAGGTGGGACTACAGGTTCTGCTGAGCAGTTCTTC.

This chain connects TRBV14 to TRBJ1-2; D is perhaps TRBD1 (6 bases). CDR1 and CDR2 (germline): SGHDN, FVKESK. With 3 bases removed from V and 3 bases from J, the gap between germline ends came to 14 bases. The CDR3 extends over 15 amino acids. The CDR3 DNA reads as TGTGCCAGCAGCCACCAAATAGGGACATACTATGGCTACACCTTC. Encoded protein: CASSHQIGTYYGYTF.

The rearrangement uses TRBV7-9 and TRBJ2-5; D gene ambiguous. The V gene lost 5 bases and the J gene lost 10 bases, with 14 bases spanning the gap. The CDR3 runs to 12 residues. Germline V gene data show CDR1 as SEHNR and CDR2 as FQNEAQ (reference sequence). CDR3 residues: CASSPSFALQYF. The CDR3 coding sequence is TGTGCCAGCAGCCCCTCATTTGCGCTCCAGTACTTC.

The rearrangement uses TRBV9 and TRBJ2-3; maybe TRBD1 (5 bases). The CDR3 is made up of 14 amino acids. V lost 2 bases and J lost 4, with 11 bases in between. From germline, CDR1 is SGDLS and CDR2 YYNGEE. CDR3 in amino acids: CASSVTTVADTQYF. DNA for the CDR3: TGTGCCAGCAGCGTGACGACAGTCGCAGATACGCAGTATTTT.

The CDR3 spells CASSLEGNRIAEAFF. The CDR3 nucleotides read TGCGCCAGCAGCTTGGAGGGGAATCGAATCGCTGAAGCTTTCTTT. J is TRBJ1-1 and V is TRBV5-1; D might be TRBD1 (5 bases). Between the trimmed V and J ends, which lost 0 bases and 6 bases, there was a span of 15 bases. This CDR3 has 15 amino acids. Germline assignment: CDR1 SGHRS and CDR2 YFSETQ.

This rearrangement joins TRBV6-2 or TRBV6-3 to TRBJ2-5; 15 bases map to TRBD2. The trim removed 5 bases at V and 2 bases at J, leaving 9 bases unmatched. The CDR3 is 18 amino acids. Per germline, CDR1 MNHEY and CDR2 SVGEGT. CDR3 region: CASSVGLAGGPGQETQYF. In DNA form, the CDR3 reads TGTGCCAGCAGTGTCGGACTAGCGGGGGGGCCAGGGCAAGAGACCCAGTACTTC.

The CDR3 reads CASSRYRGASDTQYF. CDR3 nucleotides: TGTGCCAGCAGCCGATACAGGGGGGCATCAGATACGCAGTATTTT. V is TRBV11-3 and J is TRBJ2-3, with 8 bases matching TRBD1. CDR3 length: 15 residues. V trimming: 5 bases; J trimming: 4 bases; junction bases outside the gene matches: 8. Germline values: CDR1 SGHNT, CDR2 YENEEA.

The sample holds one count of this clone. The V call is TRBV2, the J call TRBJ2-3, with a tentative D call TRBD2 (5 bases). The CDR3 loop spans 15 amino acids. Deletions cut 6 bases from V and 0 bases from J, with 13 bases between. Germline V gene sequence: CDR1 SNHLY, CDR2 FYNNEI. CDR3 DNA: TGTGCCAGCAGCACTAGTACTGAAAGCACAGATACGCAGTATTTT. Amino acid sequence: CASSTSTESTDTQYF.

This clone was observed a few times. The gene calls are TRBV14 and TRBJ1-3; D remains unclear. The CDR3 length is 14 residues. Trimming removed 3 bases from V and 0 bases from J, with 6 bases in between. Germline V gives CDR1 SGHDN, CDR2 FVKESK. The CDR3 loop reads CASSHLLSGNTIYF. As DNA, the CDR3 is TGTGCCAGCAGCCACCTCCTCTCTGGAAACACCATATATTTT.

The V call is TRBV3-1 (or the pseudogene TRBV3-2), the J call TRBJ1-6, with D perhaps TRBD1 (5 bases). The germline CDR1 and CDR2 sequences are LGHDT and YNNKEL (reference sequence). The CDR3 consists of 15 residues. Trimming shortened V by 5 bases and J by 7 bases, and 15 bases separated the two germline ends. The CDR3 DNA is TGTGCCAGCAGCGTCGAGTGGGCAGGGAATTCACCCCTCCACTTT. Translation: CASSVEWAGNSPLHF.

This chain connects TRBV5-8 to TRBJ1-4; the D is unclear. The CDR3 spans 14 residues. Per germline, CDR1 SGHTS and CDR2 YDEGEE. Trimming removed 4 bases from V and 8 bases from J, with 15 bases in between. CDR3 coding DNA: TGTGCCAGCAGCCAGCGACGACCCTGGGAAAAACTGTTTTTT. It encodes CASSQRRPWEKLFF. Based on the CDR3 plus reference TRBV5-8 and TRBJ1-4, the full variable domain is EAGVTQSPTHLIKTRGQQATLRCSPISGHTSVYWYQQALGLGLQFLLWYDEGEERNRGNFPPRFSGRQFPNYSSELNVNALELEDSALYLCASSQRRPWEKLFFGSGTQLSVL.

The chain has TRBV10-2 and TRBJ1-1; 8 nucleotides agree with TRBD1. Germline V gene sequence: CDR1 WSHSY, CDR2 SAAADI. The V gene end was trimmed by 7 bases and the J gene end by 1 base; junction bases not matched to a gene: 5. The CDR3 contains 14 residues. CDR3: CASNIGQGNTEAFF. DNA of the CDR3: TGCGCCAGCAACATCGGACAGGGGAACACTGAAGCTTTCTTT.

The table lists this clone with a few counts. The chain joins TRBV2 to TRBJ1-1; D is ambiguous. The germline gives CDR1 SNHLY, CDR2 FYNNEI. Trimming shortened V by 7 bases and J by 2 bases, and 8 bases separated the two germline ends. This CDR3 contains 12 residues. In DNA form, the CDR3 reads TGTGCCAGCACCCGGGGAAACACTGAAGCTTTCTTT. Translated, it gives CASTRGNTEAFF.

The chain couples TRBV14 to TRBJ2-2; D gene unclear. Germline V CDR1 and CDR2: SGHDN, FVKESK. CDR3 length: 12 residues. V was shortened by 1 base and J by 7 bases, with 4 bases between the two germline ends. The CDR3 loop reads CASSQGLGELFF. CDR3 sequence (DNA): TGTGCCAGCAGCCAAGGACTCGGGGAGCTGTTTTTT.

This clone has just one count. This rearrangement joins TRBV5-1 to TRBJ2-6; no clear D gene. Germline values: CDR1 SGHRS, CDR2 YFSETQ. CDR3 length: 17 amino acids. Trimming removed 0 bases from V and 0 bases from J, with 10 bases in between. In nucleotides, the CDR3 is TGCGCCAGCAGCTTGGTACAGCTGGGCTCTGGGGCCAACGTCCTGACTTTC. It translates to CASSLVQLGSGANVLTF.

This clone was found once. The chain recombines TRBV19 with TRBJ1-5, with D tentatively TRBD1 (6 bases). The germline CDR1 and CDR2 sequences are LNHDA and SQIVND (reference sequence). V shed 8 bases and J shed 3 bases, with 14 bases lying between them. The CDR3 runs 14 residues. The CDR3 loop reads CASEGRGFNQPQHF. CDR3 coding DNA: TGTGCCAGTGAAGGCAGGGGCTTCAATCAGCCCCAGCATTTT.

The chain combines TRBV29-1 with TRBJ2-3; 7 bases are shared with TRBD2. Unmatched junction bases numbered 6, after V lost 7 bases and J lost 2 bases. This CDR3 contains 13 residues. CDR1 and CDR2 (germline): SQVTM, ANQGSEA. The CDR3 region is CSGTGGATDTQYF. Written as DNA, the CDR3 is TGCAGCGGGACGGGGGGAGCCACAGATACGCAGTATTTT.